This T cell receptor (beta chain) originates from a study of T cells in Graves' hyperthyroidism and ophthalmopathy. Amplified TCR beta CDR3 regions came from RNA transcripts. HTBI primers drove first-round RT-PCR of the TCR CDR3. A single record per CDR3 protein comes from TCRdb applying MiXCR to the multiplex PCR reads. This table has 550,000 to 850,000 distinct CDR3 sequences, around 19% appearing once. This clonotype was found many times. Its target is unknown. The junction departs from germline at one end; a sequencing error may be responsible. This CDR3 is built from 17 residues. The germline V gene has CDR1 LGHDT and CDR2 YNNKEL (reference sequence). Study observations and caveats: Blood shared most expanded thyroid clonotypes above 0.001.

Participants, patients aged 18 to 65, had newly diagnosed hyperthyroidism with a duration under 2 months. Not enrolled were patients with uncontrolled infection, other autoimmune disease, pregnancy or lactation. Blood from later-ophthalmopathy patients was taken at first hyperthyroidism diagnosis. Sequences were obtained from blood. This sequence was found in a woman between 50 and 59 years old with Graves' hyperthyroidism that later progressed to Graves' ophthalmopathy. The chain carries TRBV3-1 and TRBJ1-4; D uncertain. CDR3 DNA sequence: TGTGCCAGCAGCCAAGATTGGGATGCCCCAACCAATGAAAAACTGTTTTTT. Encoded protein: CASSQDWDAPTNEKLFF.